The clone carrying this T cell receptor beta chain was seen a few times. What it binds is unknown. These data come from a study of spatial heterogeneity in lung cancer. Study background: Raw reads showed each unique TCR and UMI combination turning up more than ten times on average. Study findings and constraints: The recorded estimate of tumor T cell coverage is around 6.5% for alpha chains and about 13% for beta chains. Within tumors, counts of expanded alpha and beta TCRs tracked tumor mutation counts.

Single TCR cDNA molecules each had their own unique molecular identifier. MiXCR, run by TCRdb on the 5' RACE reads, gives a single entry per CDR3 protein. In the table there are around 15,000 distinct CDR3 sequences, nearly 7% of which are singletons. Time point specified: sample taken at primary tumor resection. The CDR3 loop spans 13 amino acids. Germline V gene data show CDR1 as SNHLY and CDR2 as FYNNEI. V lost 7 bases, J lost 2 bases, and 9 bases lay in between. This chain joins TRBV2 and TRBJ1-5, with D uncertain. The origin of this receptor is a female donor with early-stage non-small cell lung cancer. Sequenced material: lung tumor tissue, taken at surgery. The CDR3 loop reads CASNGGGNQPQHF. CDR3 nucleotide sequence: TGTGCCAGCAACGGCGGGGGCAATCAGCCCCAGCATTTT.